This is a list of T cell receptor beta chains from one sample in a study of blood T cell repertoires in COVID-19. Produced via immunoSEQ multiplex PCR; TCRdb's table is partial and in-frame only. The repertoire holds 26,000 or so clones, with approximately 90% as singletons. Sequencing used peripheral blood. These TCRs come from a human donor in a cohort sampled during active COVID-19. The CDR3 runs from the conserved cysteine through the conserved F or W. A D gene is named only where the DNA matches it firmly. Only part of the rows carry a size: once, few, many, or a class if the clone is expanded.

>TRBV10-1|NA|TRBJ2-1|NA
TGCGCCAGCAGTGAGGACGGGAGTTCGAATGAGCAGTTCTTC
CASSEDGSSNEQFF
>TRBV7-9|TRBD2|TRBJ2-3|NA
TGTGCCAGCAGCTTTATTCAGGCGGGAGTAGATACGCAGTATTTT
CASSFIQAGVDTQYF
>TRBV27|NA|TRBJ1-5|NA
TGTGCCAGCAGTTTTGACAGAAATCAGCCCCAGCATTTT
CASSFDRNQPQHF
>TRBV2|TRBD1|TRBJ1-6|NA
TGTGCCAGCAACCTCGGGACAGGGCCCCCCTCACCCCTCCACTTT
CASNLGTGPPSPLHF
>TRBV6-2/TRBV6-3|TRBD2|TRBJ2-3|once
TGTGCCAGCAGCACACTAGCGGGACACACAGATACGCAGTATTTT
CASSTLAGHTDTQYF
>TRBV3-1/TRBV3-2|NA|TRBJ1-2|NA
TGTGCCAGCAGCCATATCAGGGGAGATGGCTACACCTTC
CASSHIRGDGYTF
>TRBV3-1/TRBV3-2|NA|TRBJ2-3|NA
TGTGCCAGCAGCCAAGGGACGGGGATCTGGAATACGCAGTATTTT
CASSQGTGIWNTQYF
>TRBV7-8|NA|TRBJ1-4|NA
TGTGCCAGCAGCAAAACCAGGGGCATTAATGAAAAACTGTTTTTT
CASSKTRGINEKLFF
>TRBV27|TRBD2|TRBJ2-2|NA
TGTGCCAGCACCAGGCAAACTAGCGGGAGGACCGGGGAGCTGTTTTTT
CASTRQTSGRTGELFF
>TRBV3-1/TRBV3-2|NA|TRBJ2-2|once
TGTGCCAGCAGCGCACACAGGAATGTCACCGGGGAGCTGTTTTTT
CASSAHRNVTGELFF
>TRBV5-1|NA|TRBJ1-1|NA
TGCGCCAGCGGATCCGGGACAATGAACACTGAAGCTTTCTTT
CASGSGTMNTEAFF
>TRBV19|NA|TRBJ1-3|NA
TGTGCCAGTAGTCCCCGTCCGGGCACCATATATTTT
CASSPRPGTIYF
>TRBV6-5|NA|TRBJ1-2|NA
TGTGCCAGCACCCCCGCTGGGGGGTACCTAGGCTACACCTTC
CASTPAGGYLGYTF
>TRBV21-1|NA|TRBJ1-6|NA
TGTGCCAGCAGCAAACATAAAGCAGGGAGGAACTCCTATAATTCACCCCTCCACTTT
CASSKHKAGRNSYNSPLHF
>TRBV3-1/TRBV3-2|NA|TRBJ1-1|NA
TGTGCCAGCAGCCGAGAGGACGGAGGTGAAGCTTTCTTT
CASSREDGGEAFF
>TRBV7-6|TRBD2|TRBJ2-1|NA
TGTGCCAGCAGCTTAGTTGCGACTAGCGGGGGGACGTACAATGAGCAGTTCTTC
CASSLVATSGGTYNEQFF
>TRBV6-1|TRBD2|TRBJ2-6|NA
TGTGCCAGCAGTGAAGCGCGGCGGGGGAGTGGGGCCAACGTCCTGACTTTC
CASSEARRGSGANVLTF
>TRBV14|NA|TRBJ2-5|NA
TGTGCCAGCAGCCAGAGACGGGACCAAGAGACCCAGTACTTC
CASSQRRDQETQYF
>TRBV2|NA|TRBJ1-1|NA
TGTGCCAGCACTAGGGGGAGTAACACTGAAGCTTTCTTT
CASTRGSNTEAFF
>TRBV15|TRBD2|TRBJ2-5|NA
TGTGCCACCAGCAGGGGACTAGCGGATGAGACCCAGTACTTC
CATSRGLADETQYF
>TRBV6-2/TRBV6-3|NA|TRBJ2-1|NA
TGTGCCAGCAGTCAACACTACAATGAGCAGTTCTTC
CASSQHYNEQFF
>TRBV24-1|TRBD2|TRBJ2-1|once
TGTGCCACCAGCGAGGGACTAGCGGGAGGAAATGAGCAGTTCTTC
CATSEGLAGGNEQFF
>TRBV7-3|NA|TRBJ1-1|NA
TGTGCCAGCAGTTTAAGCCGGGAACTTCGCACTGAAGCTTTCTTT
CASSLSRELRTEAFF
>TRBV4-2|NA|TRBJ1-6|few
TGTGCCAGCAGCCTTCGGGGGGCGGATAATTCACCCCTCCACTTT
CASSLRGADNSPLHF
>TRBV5-6|TRBD2|TRBJ2-2|NA
TGTGCCAGCAGCCCCTGGACTAGCGGGGCCACCGGGGAGCTGTTTTTT
CASSPWTSGATGELFF
>TRBV25-1|NA|TRBJ1-1|NA
TGTGCCAGCAGACGGGAGAACACTGAAGCTTTCTTT
CASRRENTEAFF
>TRBV27|TRBD1|TRBJ1-5|NA
TGTGCCAGCAGTTACGGACAGGGTAGCAATCAGCCCCAGCATTTT
CASSYGQGSNQPQHF
>TRBV9|NA|TRBJ1-2|NA
TGTGCCAGCAGCCTCATGGGGCAGCCCTATGGCTACACCTTC
CASSLMGQPYGYTF
>TRBV9|TRBD1|TRBJ1-5|NA
TGTGCCAGCAGCGCCGGGACAGGGGATCTTCAGCCCCAGCATTTT
CASSAGTGDLQPQHF
>TRBV5-4|TRBD1|TRBJ1-3|NA
TGTGCCAGCAGCTGGGACAGGGCTGGAAACACCATATATTTT
CASSWDRAGNTIYF
>TRBV28|NA|TRBJ2-1|NA
TGTGCCAGCAGTTTACAGGGTGAGCAGTTCTTC
CASSLQGEQFF
>TRBV5-1|TRBD1|TRBJ2-6|NA
TGCGCCAGCAGAGACAGGGTGGCTGGGGCCAACGTCCTGACTTTC
CASRDRVAGANVLTF
>TRBV19|NA|TRBJ1-1|NA
TGTGCCAGTAGTATAGCAGGGCCTTCGAACACTGAAGCTTTCTTT
CASSIAGPSNTEAFF
>TRBV6-6|TRBD1|TRBJ1-6|NA
TGTGCCACCCAAGGGGGACAGGGGCATAATTCACCCCTCCACTTT
CATQGGQGHNSPLHF
>TRBV3-1/TRBV3-2|NA|TRBJ1-6|NA
TGTGCCAGCAGCCACGGGATGAATAATTCACCCCTCCACTTT
CASSHGMNNSPLHF
>TRBV5-1|NA|TRBJ2-3|NA
TGCGCCAGCAGCTTCTCGGCAGGGTTAACAGATACGCAGTATTTT
CASSFSAGLTDTQYF
>TRBV5-4|TRBD2|TRBJ2-7|NA
TGTGCCAGCAGCGTCGACCTTACTAGCGGGGGAACCTACGAGCAGTACTTC
CASSVDLTSGGTYEQYF